This T cell receptor beta chain was sequenced for a study of post-analysis software for immune sequencing data. Study context: Recorded subtypes: relapsing-remitting, secondary progressive, progressive-relapsing; some patients unannotated. Study-level results: Normalized Chao1 diversity in multiple sclerosis patients fell significantly below that of controls. Strong co-clustering by F measure was evident for samples that had been prepared in the same batch. Five or six TRBV segments, TRBV5-6, TRBV5-1 and TRBV20-1 among them, were found more frequent in patients than controls.

With V trimmed by 1 base and J by 1 base, 5 bases remained unmatched. The CDR3 extends over 16 amino acids. Germline values: CDR1 SGHDN, CDR2 FVKESK. Prepared libraries of TCR beta cDNA carried unique molecular identifiers. With about 0.95 to 10 million T cells as the source, 540,000 or so cDNA molecules resulted. One entry per CDR3 protein, called by TCRdb with MiXCR from the PCR reads. The sample has roughly 800,000 distinct CDR3 sequences, 25% to 30% seen once. Concerning this clonotype itself: Antigen specificity is unknown.

Sequenced input: blood. The source of this sequence is a girl aged 5 to 17 with multiple sclerosis. J is TRBJ2-5 and V is TRBV14; the match to TRBD1 covers 8 bases. The CDR3 reads CASSQGDRNFQETQYF. As DNA, the CDR3 is TGTGCCAGCAGCCAAGGGGACAGGAATTTCCAAGAGACCCAGTACTTC. The full variable domain, in which reference TRBV14 and TRBJ2-5 provide the parts outside the CDR3, is EAGVTQFPSHSVIEKGQTVTLRCDPISGHDNLYWYRRVMGKEIKFLLHFVKESKQDESGMPNNRFLAERTGGTYSTLKVQPAELEDSGVYFCASSQGDRNFQETQYFGPGTRLLVL.